This T cell receptor (beta chain) emerged from a study of blood T cell dynamics during melanoma immunotherapy. General study points: Immune-effector CD8+ cells best matched cell-free DNA CDR3 sequences and were most clonal.

Specified time point: pre-treatment baseline. Disease control meant complete response, partial response or stable disease at 12 weeks. The method was immunoSEQ multiplex PCR; TCRdb's version includes in-frame clones alone and lacks a portion of them. The data hold about 4,700 clones, with nearly 98% observed a single time. Germline V gene data show CDR1 as SGHVS and CDR2 as FQNEAQ. The J segment lost 2 bases and the V segment lost 5 bases, leaving 6 bases of the junction unmatched. The CDR3 loop spans 15 amino acids. Points on this clone: No antigen is known for it.

The TCR was taken from a human donor with melanoma. This chain joins TRBV7-8 and TRBJ2-1, with 7 bases identical to TRBD1. This specimen consisted of effector memory CD8+ T cells from blood, obtained from a patient treated with checkpoint blockade. In nucleotides, the CDR3 is TGTGCCAGCAGCCGAACCAGGGGGACCTACAATGAGCAGTTCTTC. The encoded protein is CASSRTRGTYNEQFF. Complete variable domain (other parts from reference TRBV7-8 and TRBJ2-1): GAGVSQSPRYKVAKRGQDVALRCDPISGHVSLFWYQQALGQGPEFLTYFQNEAQLDKSGLPSDRFFAERPEGSVSTLKIQRTQQEDSAVYLCASSRTRGTYNEQFFGPGTRLTVL.